This record concerns one T cell receptor beta chain sequence. Its antigen is undetermined. CD8 cells regarded as naive lacked CD45RO, were positively chosen for CCR7, and omitted terminally differentiated effector memory CD45RA+ cells. Libraries were prepared by immunoSEQ multiplex PCR; TCRdb keeps only in-frame clonotypes and omits some of them. The sample records about 680,000 clones, around 92% being singletons. This entry comes from a study of shared clonotypes between healthy human individuals. Study-level background: CD8 memory received one plate per donor, CD8 naive two, CD4 memory three and CD4 naive three.

General observations from the study: The sharing of about 5% of naive CD4 clonotypes was seen across a few donors. On the whole, naive subsets had larger estimated richness than memory subsets had.

From germline, CDR1 is SEHNR and CDR2 FQNEAQ (reference sequence). CDR3 length: 15 amino acids. Trimming removed 9 bases from V and 8 bases from J; junction bases left unmatched: 14. This sequence joins TRBV7-9 and TRBJ2-1, with 9 bases fitting TRBD2. The sequence came from a man aged 25 to 45 in good health. The material sequenced was naive CD8+ T cells sorted from blood. The CDR3: CASRRGLAFADEQFF. CDR3 bases: TGTGCCAGTCGCCGGGGACTAGCATTCGCCGATGAGCAGTTCTTC.